Below are 4 T cell receptor beta chains sequenced from a single sample in a study of a mutant IDH1 vaccine in newly diagnosed glioma. Antigens for these TCRs are unknown. As to time point: week 5, during vaccination. Mutant IDH1 20-mer peptide, at 300 ug, made up each vaccine dose, with topical imiquimod. Measured with immunoSEQ multiplex PCR; TCRdb has only the in-frame clones, and not every one. There are 32,000 or so clones in the sample; about 86% occur only once, and approximately 25% lies in the top ten. This specimen was PBMCs, taken from a glioma patient whose treatment included an IDH1 peptide vaccine. These receptor sequences come from a man aged 25-45 years with glioma.

V usage is TRBV19 and J usage is TRBJ2-5; 10 bases line up with TRBD2. The germline gives CDR1 LNHDA, CDR2 SQIVND (reference sequence). V shed 0 bases, J shed 1 base, and the junction held 5 bases outside the gene matches. This CDR3 is 17 amino acids long. The CDR3 reads CASSIEGASGGQETQYF. As DNA, the CDR3 is TGTGCCAGTAGTATAGAGGGGGCTAGCGGGGGCCAAGAGACCCAGTACTTC.

The J gene is TRBJ2-3, the V gene TRBV4-1; 10 bases are a match to TRBD2. Trimming took 8 bases from V and 4 from J; bases not matched to a gene: 6. The CDR3 is 14 amino acids. Germline lookup yields CDR1 MGHRA and CDR2 YSYEKL. CDR3 DNA sequence: TGCGCCAGCCGAATAGCGGGGGGCCCAGATACGCAGTATTTT. As protein: CASRIAGGPDTQYF.

CDR3 sequence reads: CASSDGGLEKLFF. The CDR3 nucleotides read TGCGCCAGCAGCGACGGGGGCCTTGAAAAACTGTTTTTT. The chain combines TRBV5-1 with TRBJ1-4; a weak D match, TRBD1 (6 bases). The CDR3 covers 13 residues. Germline CDR1 SGHRS, CDR2 YFSETQ. V gave up 4 bases and J gave up 7 bases, with 11 bases separating them.

The V and J genes are TRBV30 and TRBJ2-7, with D perhaps TRBD2 (6 bases). Looked up from germline, CDR1 is GTSNPN and CDR2 is SVGIG (reference sequence). Trimming removed 4 bases from V and 1 base from J, with 17 bases in between. The CDR3 extends over 15 amino acids. The CDR3 DNA sequence: TGTGCCTGGACTAAAGCCCAGGGACTTTCCTACGAGCAGTACTTC. It specifies CAWTKAQGLSYEQYF.